This TCR beta chain was observed in a study of identical twins. A universal primer site was created by template switching, with the cDNA bearing unique molecular identifiers. A single record per CDR3 protein comes from TCRdb applying MiXCR to the 5' RACE reads. The sample yields fewer than 650,000 distinct CDR3 sequences, around a tenth seen once. Study-wide findings and caveats: Memory repertoires lacked the insertion deficit that abundant cord blood beta clonotypes showed. Twins shared beta out-of-frame sequences in excess, but this excess was weaker.

Germline V gene sequence: CDR1 GTSNPN, CDR2 SVGIG (reference sequence). V dropped 2 bases and J dropped 9 bases, with 8 bases sitting between them. The CDR3 has 11 amino acids. In its sample, this clonotype was seen a few times. Its antigen is currently unknown. This sample was shared with a second study, whose subject was yellow fever vaccine responses in identical twins. Turning to that study: Twins' vaccine T cell responses were reported to seem partly convergent and partly personalized.

The chain combines TRBV30 with TRBJ1-5, with D maybe TRBD1 (5 bases). The sequenced sample was PBMCs. This TCR was sampled from a woman aged 18-29 years in good health. Written as DNA, the CDR3 is TGTGCCTGGAGTCTGGGGGGGCCCCAGCATTTT. Translation: CAWSLGGPQHF.